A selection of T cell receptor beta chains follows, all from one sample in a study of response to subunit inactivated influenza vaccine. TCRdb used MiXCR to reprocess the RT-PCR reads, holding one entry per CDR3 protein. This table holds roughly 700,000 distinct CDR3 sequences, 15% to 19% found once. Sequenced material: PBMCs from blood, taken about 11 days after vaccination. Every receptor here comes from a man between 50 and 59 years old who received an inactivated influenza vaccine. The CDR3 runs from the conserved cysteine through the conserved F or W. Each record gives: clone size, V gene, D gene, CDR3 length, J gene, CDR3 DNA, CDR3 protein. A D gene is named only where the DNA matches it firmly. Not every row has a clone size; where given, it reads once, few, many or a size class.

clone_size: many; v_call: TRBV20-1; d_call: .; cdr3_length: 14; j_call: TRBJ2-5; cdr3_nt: TGCAGTGCTCACAATTTTGGCGGGCAAGAGACCCAGTACTTC; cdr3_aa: CSAHNFGGQETQYF
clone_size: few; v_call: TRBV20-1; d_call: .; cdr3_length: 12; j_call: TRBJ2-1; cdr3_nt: TGCAGTGCTAGAAGAGGTTACAATGAGCAGTTCTTC; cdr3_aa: CSARRGYNEQFF
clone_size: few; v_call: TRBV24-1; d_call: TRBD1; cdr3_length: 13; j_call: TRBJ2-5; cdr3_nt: TGTGCCACCAGCTCAGGGGGCTTAGAGACCCAGTACTTC; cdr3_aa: CATSSGGLETQYF
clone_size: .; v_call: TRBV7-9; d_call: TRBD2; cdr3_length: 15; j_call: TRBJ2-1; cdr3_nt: TGTGCCAGCAGGCCAACTAGCGGGCCCTACAATGAGCAGTTCTTC; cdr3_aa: CASRPTSGPYNEQFF
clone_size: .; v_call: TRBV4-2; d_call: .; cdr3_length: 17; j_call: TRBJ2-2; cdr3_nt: TGTGCCAGCAGCCAAGATATCGAGGGGGGGAACACCGGGGAGCTGTTTTTT; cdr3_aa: CASSQDIEGGNTGELFF
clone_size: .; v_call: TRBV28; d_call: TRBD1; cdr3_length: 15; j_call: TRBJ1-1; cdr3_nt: TGTGCCAGCAGTCCGACGGGACAGCAGAACACTGAAGCTTTCTTT; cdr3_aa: CASSPTGQQNTEAFF
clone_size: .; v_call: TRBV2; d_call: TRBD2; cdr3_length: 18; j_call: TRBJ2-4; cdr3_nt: TGTGCCAGCAGTGAACGGCTAGCGGGGGACCTAGCCAAAAACATTCAGTACTTC; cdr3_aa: CASSERLAGDLAKNIQYF
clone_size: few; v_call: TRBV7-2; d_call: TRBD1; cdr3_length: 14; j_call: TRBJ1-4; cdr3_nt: TGTGCCAGCAGCACAGGGGGCTCCGGTGAAAAACTGTTTTTT; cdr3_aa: CASSTGGSGEKLFF
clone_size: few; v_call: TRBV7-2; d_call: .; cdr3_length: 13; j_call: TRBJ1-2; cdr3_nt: TGTGCCAGCAGCTTACAACAACGCTATGGCTACACCTTC; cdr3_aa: CASSLQQRYGYTF
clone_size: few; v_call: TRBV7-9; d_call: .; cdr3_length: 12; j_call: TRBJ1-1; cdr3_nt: TGTGCCAGCACCCTAGTCGGGGCGGAAGCTTTCTTT; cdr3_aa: CASTLVGAEAFF
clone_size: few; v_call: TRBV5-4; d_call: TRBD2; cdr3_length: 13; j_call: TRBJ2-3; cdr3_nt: TGTGCCACCGGGACTACCCACACAGATACGCAGTATTTT; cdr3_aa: CATGTTHTDTQYF
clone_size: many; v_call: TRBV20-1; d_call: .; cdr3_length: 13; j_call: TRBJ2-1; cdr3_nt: TGCAGTGCTCCAGGGGCGGGTGGCAATGAGCAGTTCTTC; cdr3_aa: CSAPGAGGNEQFF
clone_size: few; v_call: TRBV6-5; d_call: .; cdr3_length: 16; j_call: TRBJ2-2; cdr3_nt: TGTGCCAGCAGTTATGTGGGCCTAGCGAACACCGGGGAGCTGTTTTTT; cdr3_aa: CASSYVGLANTGELFF
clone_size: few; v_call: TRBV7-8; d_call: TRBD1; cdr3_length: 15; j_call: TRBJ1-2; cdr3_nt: TGTGCCAGCAGCTTAGAGAGGGACAGGACCTATGGCTACACCTTC; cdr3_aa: CASSLERDRTYGYTF
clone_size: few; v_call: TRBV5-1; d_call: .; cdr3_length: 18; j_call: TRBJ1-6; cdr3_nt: TGCGCCAGCAGCCCGGGATCCTTCATCCGCTCCGCGGATTCACCCCTCCACTTT; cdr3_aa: CASSPGSFIRSADSPLHF
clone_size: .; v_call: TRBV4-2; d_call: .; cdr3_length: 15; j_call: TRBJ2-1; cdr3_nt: TGTGCCAGCAGCCAAGTGGGGTCCCCCTACAATGAGCAGTTCTTC; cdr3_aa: CASSQVGSPYNEQFF
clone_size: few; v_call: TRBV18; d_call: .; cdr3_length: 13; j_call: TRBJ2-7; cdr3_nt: TGTGCCAGCTCTATCGGCGCCGATATCGAGCAGTACTTC; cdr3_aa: CASSIGADIEQYF
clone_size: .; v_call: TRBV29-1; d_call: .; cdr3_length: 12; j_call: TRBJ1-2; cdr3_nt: TGCAGCGTTCGAAGGGCTGACTATGGCTACACCTTC; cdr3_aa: CSVRRADYGYTF
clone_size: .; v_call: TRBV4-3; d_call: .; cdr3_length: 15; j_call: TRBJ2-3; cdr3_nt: TGCGCCAGCAGCCAAGATTACGAACGCACAGATACGCAGTATTTT; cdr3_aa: CASSQDYERTDTQYF
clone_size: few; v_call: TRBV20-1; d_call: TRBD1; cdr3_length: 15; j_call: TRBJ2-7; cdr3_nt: TGCAGTGCTAGAGATTGGGACAGGGGTCTCGGCGAGCAGTACTTC; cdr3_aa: CSARDWDRGLGEQYF
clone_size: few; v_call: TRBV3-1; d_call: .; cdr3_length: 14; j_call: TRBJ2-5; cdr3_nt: TGTGCCAGCAGCTTATGGGCCCTCCAAGAGACCCAGTACTTC; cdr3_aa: CASSLWALQETQYF
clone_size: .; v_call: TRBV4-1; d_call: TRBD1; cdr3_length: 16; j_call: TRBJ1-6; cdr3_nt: TGCGCCAGCAGCTACCGACAGGGCTCTTTCAATTCACCCCTCCACTTT; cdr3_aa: CASSYRQGSFNSPLHF
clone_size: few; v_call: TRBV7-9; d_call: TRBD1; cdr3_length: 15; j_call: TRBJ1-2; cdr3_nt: TGTGCCAGCAGCGCGAGGACAGGAGCTAACTATGGCTACACCTTC; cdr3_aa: CASSARTGANYGYTF
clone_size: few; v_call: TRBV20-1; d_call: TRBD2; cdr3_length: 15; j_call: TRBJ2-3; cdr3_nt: TGCAGTGCTTCTGAGCGGGAGGCCTTCACAGATACGCAGTATTTT; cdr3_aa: CSASEREAFTDTQYF
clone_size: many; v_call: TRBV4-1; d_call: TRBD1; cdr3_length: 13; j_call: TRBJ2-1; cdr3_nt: TGCGCCAGCAGCGGCTGGACAGGGGAAGGGCAGTTCTTC; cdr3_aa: CASSGWTGEGQFF
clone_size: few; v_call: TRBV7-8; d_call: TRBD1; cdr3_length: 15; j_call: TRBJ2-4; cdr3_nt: TGTGCCAGCAGCGGCAGGGGGCTGGATGGAAACATTCAGTACTTC; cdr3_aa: CASSGRGLDGNIQYF
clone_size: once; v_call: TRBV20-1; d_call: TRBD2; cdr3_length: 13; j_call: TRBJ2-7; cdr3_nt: TGCAGTGTTAGCGGGGTGGGGTTTCGCGAGCAGTACTTC; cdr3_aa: CSVSGVGFREQYF
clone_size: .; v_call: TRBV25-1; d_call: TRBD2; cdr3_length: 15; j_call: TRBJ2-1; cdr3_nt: TGTGCCAGCAGTGAATCTAGCGGGGGGGCGTATGAGCAGTTCTTC; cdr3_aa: CASSESSGGAYEQFF
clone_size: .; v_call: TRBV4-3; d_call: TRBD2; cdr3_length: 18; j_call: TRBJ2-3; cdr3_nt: TGCGCCAGCAGCCATGGACTAGCGGGGGGCCGTAGCACAGATACGCAGTATTTT; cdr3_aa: CASSHGLAGGRSTDTQYF
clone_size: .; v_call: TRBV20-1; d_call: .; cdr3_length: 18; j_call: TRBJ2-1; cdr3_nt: TGCAGTGCTCAGACCCCAGGTCGGAGAACAAACTCCTACACTGAGCAGTTCTTC; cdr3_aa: CSAQTPGRRTNSYTEQFF